This T cell receptor (beta chain) was recorded in a study of beta chain features in type 1 diabetes (dated by TCRdb to between 2017 and 2018). A note on the overall study: Patients and healthy donors did not differ in mean age, gender distribution, total cell number or subset yield. A total of over 90,000,000 sorted cells were examined across all samples, and a strong correlation was observed between cell number per subset and RNA yield. Regulatory and stem cell-like memory subsets were obtained from only 8 patients and roughly 8 healthy donors, while naive and central memory subsets were obtained from all 30 or so donors. In the study, recently diagnosed type 1 diabetes patients and matched healthy donors were compared on the TCRB repertoires of their sorted circulating CD4+ T cell subsets.

Each donor gave one peripheral blood draw, averaging roughly 120 mL, which was collected into heparinised tubes. A BD FACSAria II and a panel including CD45RO, CCR7, CD25, CD127, CD95 and CD27 were used to sort naive, central memory, regulatory and stem cell-like memory CD4+ T cells. Purity was above 95% for every sorted population. PBMCs were isolated right away by Lymphoprep density gradient centrifugation and were stained directly, without culture. So that batch effects would be minimized, each experiment stained and sorted samples in pairs, pairing one healthy donor with one patient. All of the isolated RNA was reverse transcribed with the High Capacity cDNA Reverse Transcription Kit, so expressed TCRB transcripts were sequenced. Survey-depth immunoSEQ sequencing was performed on stem cell-like memory T cell samples, with an average of about 1 million total reads per sample. Sorted cells were lysed in RLT buffer, and RNA was extracted using DNase-treated RNeasy Micro or Mini kits according to cell number. To prevent cross-contamination, every cell subset was processed on its own, while patient and healthy donor samples were processed together. The immunoSEQ multiplex PCR was used to amplify TCRB sequences from cDNA, generating 87-bp fragments that spanned the CDR3 region. Sequencing of the amplicons was done on the Illumina HiSeq platform. The authors' pipeline ran thus. PCR bias was computationally corrected using synthetic template baselines, reads within Hamming distance 2 were collapsed, and singletons that could not be merged were discarded. Reads were aligned to IMGT to assign V, D and J genes, CDR3 length, and insertions or deletions at six rearrangement sites. Within each subset, clonotype counts were normalized to sorted cell number, after which true diversity and Gini coefficients were computed with the tcR R package. The overlap coefficient, calculated on TCRB nucleotide sequences, was used to quantify repertoire sharing. What TCRdb holds here is the immuneACCESS table cut down to in-frame rearrangements. Part of the clones is not present; checked against another copy, under half of the missing clones reflect an unresolved V gene, and the others are unexplained. V and J calls and clone size come straight from that table; D and trimming were deduced from the DNA. The sample contains 90,000 to 110,000 clones, 40% of them found a single time. The top ten constitute over 0.065% of the sample.

Overall results and qualifications from the work: Only small numbers of individuals were included in the HLA sub-analyses, which left unresolved whether HLA type had any influence on TCRB rearrangement. Shorter templates might be favored by PCR, yet because patient and control samples were amplified and corrected together, any such skew would affect both groups equally. Patients with type 1 diabetes made fewer insertions and deleted more nucleotides at VDJ recombination sites, implying thymic rearrangement abnormalities. Naive, central memory and regulatory TCRB repertoires appeared more similar among patients than among healthy donors. Because cDNA was sequenced instead of genomic DNA, highly expressing activated cells could be over-represented, though the groups showed no difference in activation or CD3 levels. Type 1 diabetes patients showed a moderate but significant shortening of TCRB CDR3 length in all four CD4+ subsets.

In regard to this clone: No antigen is known for it. No much larger clone is present one base from it, and per-base qualities are unavailable.

Material for sequencing was stem cell memory CD4+ T cells from blood. The label giving this sample's cell subset or site can be read as: stem cell-like memory CD4+ T cells. This sequence originates from a woman aged 18-29 years in good health.

The nucleotide sequence reads as follows: TGTGCCAGCAGTGAACGGACAGGGAACCTCCGGGGCTACACCTTC. It is translated as CASSERTGNLRGYTF. The chain employs TRBV6-1 and TRBJ1-2; 8 junctional bases match TRBD1. From the germline V gene, CDR1 is MNHNS and CDR2 is SASEGT. The CDR3 covers 15 residues, taking in both the cysteine and the phenylalanine. CDR3 DNA is the only sequence kept; it has 45 bases, read in frame from the first base. For this chain, trimming is 2 bases at the V end and 8 bases at the J end, and the number of junction bases without a gene match is 10.